This T cell receptor beta chain came from a study of T-cell reconstitution after alpha-beta-depleted transplantation in children. Unique molecular identifiers were built into the TCRbeta library. TCRdb re-derived calls from the PCR reads in MiXCR, one entry per CDR3 protein. The table has more than 150,000 distinct CDR3 sequences, around 6.8% seen once. This clonotype was found many times. CDR3 size: 15 residues. V lost 2 bases and J 7 bases, leaving 17 bases between the germline ends. The rearrangement uses TRBV12-3 or TRBV12-4 and TRBJ1-2; D remains ambiguous. This sequence originates from a human donor who donated a stem cell graft to a child with Wiskott-Aldrich syndrome. This sample comprised PBMCs from the stem cell graft donor, obtained from the stem cell graft. CDR3 protein: CASSLLGRSLRGYTF. For the CDR3, the DNA is TGTGCCAGCAGTTTACTAGGGCGATCCCTTCGTGGCTACACCTTC.